A single T cell receptor (beta chain) is shown here with its context. As yet, its antigen is unknown. Profiled with immunoSEQ multiplex PCR; TCRdb holds only in-frame clones, not every one. The data contain around 150,000 clones, over 90% of them seen just once; the ten biggest clones take up around 2.3%. This specimen belongs to a study of T cell responses to AZD1222 COVID-19 vaccine. Study-wide findings and caveats: A rise in Spike-specific TCR breadth and depth followed two AZD1222 doses. Nearly half of the spike-specific TCRs reportedly recognize variant regions that carry no mutations. Among AZD1222 vaccinees, only five to seven were seropositive at baseline. The study sampled repertoires only after the peak T cell response.

Germline loops: CDR1 SEHNR, CDR2 FQNEAQ (reference sequence). J was trimmed by 6 bases and V by 1 base; bases with no gene match: 9. The CDR3 has 16 amino acids. The source is an adult in good health. The chain uses TRBV7-9 and TRBJ1-2; TRBD1 agrees at 9 bases. Sample: peripheral blood, taken on day 0 of AZD1222 vaccination. CDR3 amino acids: CASSLGGTGWMDGYTF. The CDR3 DNA sequence: TGTGCCAGCAGCTTAGGCGGGACAGGGTGGATGGATGGCTACACCTTC.